This TCR beta chain was documented in a study of vaccination effects on CD4 cells after COVID-19. The overall study: The post-vaccine samples were taken, at the median, 72 days after the second dose. The study, taken as a whole, reports: Only a few convalescent patients and no early post-infection timepoints featured in the study. Clones induced by infection and by vaccine showed marked clonal contraction late after vaccination.

Points on this clone: Its target is not known.

Using immunoSEQ multiplex PCR, the repertoire was profiled, and TCRdb retains in-frame clones only, with some absent. The profile shows tens of thousands of clones, around three quarters of them singletons. After expansion with viral peptide pools in the ViraFEST assay, antigen-specific CD4+ T cells were sequenced. Cells that had been cultured for approximately ten days were the source of isolated CD4+ T cells. Participants completed two doses of the BNT162b2 or mRNA-1273 vaccine. The healthy vaccine recipients, who had no prior SARS-CoV-2 infection, showed negative nucleocapsid antibodies. Germline V gene lookup returns CDR1 SGHTA and CDR2 FQGNSA. The length of the CDR3 is 15 residues. Trimming removed 1 base at V and 6 bases at J, with 13 bases between.

The source is a human donor who received a COVID-19 vaccine. The chain joins TRBV7-2 to TRBJ2-1; D not resolved. This material consisted of CD4+ T cells from PBMCs cultured with HCoV-229E spike peptides, taken after COVID-19 vaccination. The CDR3 spells CASSLGLTLSNEQFF. CDR3 DNA sequence: TGTGCCAGCAGCTTAGGTCTTACCTTGTCCAATGAGCAGTTCTTC.